Following are 21 T cell receptor beta chains from one sample sequenced in a study of OX40 agonist ivuxolimab in advanced cancers. Sequencing used immunoSEQ multiplex PCR; TCRdb keeps in-frame clones, though not all of them. The sample lists fewer than 55,000 clones; approximately 80% were seen once. The sample was CD4+ or CD8+ T cells sorted from blood, taken in a trial of the OX40 agonist ivuxolimab. The receptors were gathered from an adult with an advanced solid tumor such as melanoma, head and neck, liver or kidney cancer.

The table lists this clone with many counts. For the CDR3, the DNA is TGTGCCACCAGCACGTGGGGACAGGGCGATCAGCCCCAGCATTTT. Translating it yields CATSTWGQGDQPQHF. The chain uses TRBV15 and TRBJ1-5; 9 positions match TRBD1. Germline assignment: CDR1 LNHNV and CDR2 YYDKDF (reference sequence). Trimming at V came to 4 bases and at J to 5 bases, leaving 6 bases not matched to a gene. The length of the CDR3 is 15 residues.

The chain links TRBV7-9 to TRBJ2-3; D unclear. This CDR3 region has 14 residues. Looked up from germline, CDR1 is SEHNR and CDR2 is FQNEAQ (reference sequence). Between the trimmed V and J ends, which lost 2 bases and 0 bases, there was a span of 6 bases. The CDR3 DNA reads TGTGCCAGCAGCTTACCAGAAAGCACAGATACGCAGTATTTT. This sequence encodes CASSLPESTDTQYF.

The V call is TRBV2, the J call TRBJ1-5; 9 bases agree with TRBD1. V was clipped by 8 bases and J by 0 bases; unmatched bases: 11. Germline CDR1 reads SNHLY; CDR2 reads FYNNEI. The CDR3 covers 17 residues. The CDR3 loop reads CASGDGTGSYSNQPQHF. DNA of the CDR3: TGTGCCAGCGGAGATGGGACAGGGTCTTATAGCAATCAGCCCCAGCATTTT.

The chain recombines TRBV7-8 with TRBJ2-7; D is ambiguous. Germline V lookup: CDR1 SGHVS, CDR2 FQNEAQ. Trimming removed 3 bases at V and 1 base at J, with 7 bases between. CDR3 size: 13 residues. The CDR3 DNA is TGTGCCAGCAGCTTCTTGGGGTCCTACGAGCAGTACGTC. Its protein product is CASSFLGSYEQYV.

This chain uses TRBV30 with TRBJ2-3; no clear D. There are 14 residues in the CDR3. The V gene lost 0 bases and the J gene lost 4 bases, with 11 bases spanning the gap. The germline V gene has CDR1 GTSNPN and CDR2 SVGIG (reference sequence). CDR3 DNA: TGTGCCTGGAGTGTGGGGTCCGGACCAGATACGCAGTATTTT. Its protein product is CAWSVGSGPDTQYF.

V usage is TRBV6-1 and J usage is TRBJ2-3; 8 positions match TRBD2. In germline, CDR1 is MNHNS, CDR2 SASEGT. V lost 6 bases, J lost 3 bases, and 5 bases stayed unmatched. This CDR3 region has 14 residues. The CDR3 DNA is TGTGCCAGCAGACCGGGACTAGGAACAGATACGCAGTATTTT. It yields the protein CASRPGLGTDTQYF.

V usage is TRBV25-1 and J usage is TRBJ2-3; possible D gene TRBD2, 6 bases. The V gene's germline CDR1 is MGHDK and CDR2 SYGVNS. The CDR3 totals 15 residues. The V gene lost 6 bases and the J gene lost 2 bases, with 15 bases spanning the gap. The CDR3 reads CASRSPGGNTDTQYF. The CDR3 region has the DNA TGTGCCAGCAGATCCCCCGGCGGGAACACAGATACGCAGTATTTT.

The chain combines TRBV28 with TRBJ2-7; D might be TRBD1 (5 bases). Germline V gene lookup returns CDR1 MDHEN and CDR2 SYDVKM. The CDR3 length is 14 residues. Between the trimmed V and J ends, which lost 7 bases and 5 bases, there was a span of 18 bases. The CDR3 DNA reads as TGTGCCAGCACTTCAGGGTCCCCCCACCACGAGCAGTACTTC. Protein: CASTSGSPHHEQYF.

The chain links TRBV29-1 to TRBJ2-1, with 10 bases that match TRBD1. There are 14 residues in the CDR3. With V trimmed by 4 bases and J by 8 bases, 8 bases remained unmatched. CDR1 is SQVTM and CDR2 is ANQGSEA in the germline V gene. The CDR3 DNA reads TGCAGCGTTGGAGGGGGACAGGGGAGTTATGAGCAGTTCTTC. Its translation: CSVGGGQGSYEQFF.

The genes are TRBV28 and TRBJ2-3; D gene ambiguous. CDR1 MDHEN and CDR2 SYDVKM come from the germline V gene. Trimming cost V 3 bases and J 2 bases, with 9 bases left between them. CDR3 size: 14 residues. The CDR3 reads CASSFSVNTDTQYF. Written as DNA, the CDR3 is TGTGCCAGCAGTTTTTCGGTTAACACAGATACGCAGTATTTT.

The V call is TRBV6-6, the J call TRBJ1-2, with 8 bases lining up with TRBD1. CDR1 and CDR2 (germline): MNHNY, SVGAGI (reference sequence). The CDR3 sequence is 13 residues long. V gave up 6 bases and J gave up 3 bases; unmatched junction bases: 3. CDR3 nucleotides: TGTGCCAGCAGCCTGACAGGGGACTATGGCTACACCTTC. Its protein is CASSLTGDYGYTF.

This chain uses TRBV6-1 with TRBJ2-3, with no clear D. The CDR3 length is 17 residues. The germline CDR1 and CDR2 sequences are MNHNS and SASEGT. Trimming pared 1 base from V and 5 bases from J, leaving 19 bases between. DNA for the CDR3: TGTGCCAGCAGTGAAGGGGTGGCTGGGGTGGTTGTAGATACGCAGTATTTT. Amino acids: CASSEGVAGVVVDTQYF.

The chain recombines TRBV6-5 with TRBJ1-2; D call uncertain. Germline CDR1 MNHEY, CDR2 SVGAGI. V shed 0 bases and J shed 8 bases, with 16 bases lying between them. The length of the CDR3 is 15 residues. The CDR3 region is CASSYSRGLPAGYTF. The CDR3 DNA sequence: TGTGCCAGCAGTTACTCCCGAGGACTACCGGCCGGCTACACCTTC.

This sequence joins TRBV7-3 and TRBJ2-7; D is ambiguous. This CDR3 has 12 residues. The germline gives CDR1 SGHTA, CDR2 FQGTGA. Trimming pared 2 bases from V and 5 bases from J, leaving 7 bases between. This CDR3 is CASSLVLHEQYF. The CDR3 DNA is TGTGCCAGCAGCTTAGTTCTCCACGAGCAGTACTTC.

The rearrangement joins TRBV2 to TRBJ1-3; D is undetermined. This CDR3 has 16 residues. Trimming shortened V by 5 bases and J by 0 bases, and 14 bases separated the two germline ends. Germline loops: CDR1 SNHLY, CDR2 FYNNEI. The DNA of the CDR3 is TGTGCCAGCAGTTCTAATACACCCGACTCTGGAAACACCATATATTTT. The encoded protein is CASSSNTPDSGNTIYF.

The chain employs TRBV18 and TRBJ2-2; 8 nucleotides match TRBD1. Unmatched junction bases numbered 3, after V lost 3 bases and J lost 6 bases. The germline V gene encodes CDR1 KGHSH and CDR2 LQKENI. CDR3 length: 14 amino acids. In DNA, the CDR3 is TGTGCCAGCTCACCTAAGACAGGGGCCGGGGAGCTGTTTTTT. Amino acid sequence: CASSPKTGAGELFF.

The chain joins TRBV19 to TRBJ2-5; TRBD2 aligns across 8 bases. CDR3 length equals 15 residues. J lost 5 bases, V lost 5 bases, and 10 bases had no gene match. Germline CDR1 and CDR2: LNHDA and SQIVND (reference sequence). Here the CDR3 DNA reads TGTGCCAGTAGTGGACCATTTAGCGGGGTTGAGACCCAGTACTTC. It specifies CASSGPFSGVETQYF.

The chain uses TRBV2 and TRBJ2-1; D perhaps matches TRBD1 (6 bases). Germline CDR1 reads SNHLY; CDR2 reads FYNNEI. V lost 6 bases and J lost 8, with 14 bases in between. The CDR3 is 13 residues long. CDR3 region: CASSPPYRDEQFF. DNA for the CDR3: TGTGCCAGCAGCCCCCCGTACAGGGATGAGCAGTTCTTC.

The chain is built from TRBV2 and TRBJ1-4; 7 bases match TRBD1. There are 13 residues in the CDR3. The germline gives CDR1 SNHLY, CDR2 FYNNEI. V was pared by 10 bases and J by 3 bases, with 5 bases of the junction left unmatched. CDR3 sequence reads: CAIGQVPNEKLFF. CDR3 sequence (DNA): TGTGCCATAGGACAGGTCCCTAATGAAAAACTGTTTTTT.

The genes are TRBV27 and TRBJ1-4; 8 nucleotides line up with TRBD1. V lost 4 bases and J lost 3; bases outside the gene matches: 4. CDR3 length: 15 residues. Germline values: CDR1 MNHEY, CDR2 SMNVEV (reference sequence). The DNA for the CDR3 is TGTGCCAGCAGTTCCCAACAGGGGGCTAATGAAAAACTGTTTTTT. As protein: CASSSQQGANEKLFF.

The chain couples TRBV5-5 to TRBJ1-2; D is unresolved. Deletions cut 6 bases from V and 7 bases from J, with 19 bases between. The length of the CDR3 is 14 residues. The germline CDR1 and CDR2 sequences are SGHKS and YYEKEE (reference sequence). CDR3: CASKFDPQGSGYTF. The CDR3 bases are TGTGCCAGCAAATTCGACCCTCAAGGGTCTGGCTACACCTTC. The full variable domain, its missing parts supplied by reference TRBV5-5 and TRBJ1-2, is DAGVTQSPTHLIKTRGQQVTLRCSPISGHKSVSWYQQVLGQGPQFIFQYYEKEERGRGNFPDRFSARQFPNYSSELNVNALLLGDSALYLCASKFDPQGSGYTFGSGTRLTVV.